Listed below are T cell receptor beta chains from one sample, sequenced in a study of blood T cell repertoires in COVID-19. The table came from immunoSEQ multiplex PCR; TCRdb's copy has only in-frame clones and leaves some out. The sample has tens of thousands of clones, 70% to 90% seen once; the top ten hold about 5%. Specimen: peripheral blood. The receptors were sampled from a woman aged 80 or over with active COVID-19. CDR3s include the opening cysteine and the closing phenylalanine or tryptophan. Each record gives: clone size, V gene, J gene, D gene, CDR3 protein, CDR3 DNA. A D gene is named only where the DNA matches it firmly. Clone size is shown for a subset of rows, as once, few, many or a class of expanded clone.

clone_size: -; v_call: TRBV7-2; j_call: TRBJ2-5; d_call: -; cdr3_aa: CASSLLGGKETQYF; cdr3_nt: TGTGCCAGCAGCCTCCTGGGCGGGAAAGAGACCCAGTACTTC
clone_size: -; v_call: TRBV5-1; j_call: TRBJ2-7; d_call: TRBD1; cdr3_aa: CASSSGTGGEYEQYF; cdr3_nt: TGCGCCAGCAGCTCGGGGACAGGGGGCGAGTACGAGCAGTACTTC
clone_size: -; v_call: TRBV5-4; j_call: TRBJ2-1; d_call: -; cdr3_aa: CASSLRGSYNEQFF; cdr3_nt: TGTGCCAGCAGCTTGCGGGGATCTTACAATGAGCAGTTCTTC
clone_size: -; v_call: TRBV28; j_call: TRBJ2-7; d_call: -; cdr3_aa: CASITYGAGAYEQYF; cdr3_nt: TGTGCCAGCATCACCTACGGAGCAGGGGCCTACGAGCAGTACTTC
clone_size: -; v_call: TRBV6-2/TRBV6-3; j_call: TRBJ2-5; d_call: -; cdr3_aa: CASSSRDTRDFETQYF; cdr3_nt: TGTGCCAGCAGTTCCCGGGACACCCGTGATTTTGAGACCCAGTACTTC
clone_size: -; v_call: TRBV15; j_call: TRBJ2-1; d_call: -; cdr3_aa: CATSRVQAGLNNEQFF; cdr3_nt: TGTGCCACCAGCAGAGTTCAAGCGGGTCTCAACAATGAGCAGTTCTTC
clone_size: -; v_call: TRBV2; j_call: TRBJ2-7; d_call: -; cdr3_aa: CASRKRAQGYRYEQYF; cdr3_nt: TGTGCCAGCAGAAAAAGAGCACAGGGATATCGCTACGAGCAGTACTTC
clone_size: once; v_call: TRBV14; j_call: TRBJ2-7; d_call: TRBD1; cdr3_aa: CASSHTTGGTSYEQYF; cdr3_nt: TGTGCCAGCAGCCACACGACAGGGGGCACGTCCTACGAGCAGTACTTC
clone_size: -; v_call: TRBV7-9; j_call: TRBJ1-1; d_call: -; cdr3_aa: CASSLVAGIKSEAFF; cdr3_nt: TGTGCCAGCAGCTTAGTGGCAGGGATAAAGAGTGAAGCTTTCTTT
clone_size: -; v_call: TRBV7-9; j_call: TRBJ2-5; d_call: -; cdr3_aa: CASSLGVMGIETQYF; cdr3_nt: TGTGCCAGCAGCTTAGGGGTGATGGGCATCGAGACCCAGTACTTC
clone_size: -; v_call: TRBV2; j_call: TRBJ1-5; d_call: TRBD1; cdr3_aa: CASSRTGNGNQPQHF; cdr3_nt: TGTGCCAGCAGCCGGACAGGGAATGGCAATCAGCCCCAGCATTTT
clone_size: once; v_call: TRBV28; j_call: TRBJ1-1; d_call: TRBD1; cdr3_aa: CASFNRGGNTEAFF; cdr3_nt: TGTGCCAGCTTTAACAGGGGTGGGAACACTGAAGCTTTCTTT
clone_size: -; v_call: TRBV5-4; j_call: TRBJ1-6; d_call: TRBD1; cdr3_aa: CASSSDRGNSPLHF; cdr3_nt: TGTGCCAGCAGCTCGGACAGGGGAAATTCACCCCTCCACTTT
clone_size: -; v_call: TRBV7-2; j_call: TRBJ2-5; d_call: -; cdr3_aa: CASSLVGQGQETQYF; cdr3_nt: TGTGCCAGCAGCTTAGTTGGCCAGGGCCAAGAGACCCAGTACTTC
clone_size: once; v_call: TRBV7-8; j_call: TRBJ1-5; d_call: TRBD1; cdr3_aa: CASSSNRGGGNQPQHF; cdr3_nt: TGTGCCAGCAGCTCTAACAGGGGTGGGGGCAATCAGCCCCAGCATTTT
clone_size: once; v_call: TRBV5-1; j_call: TRBJ1-4; d_call: -; cdr3_aa: CASSLQDKGEKLFF; cdr3_nt: TGCGCCAGCAGCTTACAGGATAAGGGGGAAAAACTGTTTTTT
clone_size: -; v_call: TRBV7-9; j_call: TRBJ2-1; d_call: -; cdr3_aa: CASSSGKEQGYEQFF; cdr3_nt: TGTGCCAGCAGCTCGGGTAAGGAGCAGGGATATGAGCAGTTCTTC
clone_size: -; v_call: TRBV18; j_call: TRBJ1-2; d_call: TRBD1; cdr3_aa: CASSPTGDRGGYTF; cdr3_nt: TGTGCCAGCTCCCCAACAGGGGACAGGGGCGGCTACACCTTC
clone_size: -; v_call: TRBV18; j_call: TRBJ1-3; d_call: TRBD1; cdr3_aa: CASSPMDRAGNTIYF; cdr3_nt: TGTGCCAGCTCACCCATGGACAGGGCTGGAAACACCATATATTTT
clone_size: -; v_call: TRBV11-2; j_call: TRBJ2-2; d_call: TRBD2; cdr3_aa: CASSSGTSGSGTGELFF; cdr3_nt: TGTGCCAGCAGCTCTGGGACTAGCGGGAGTGGGACCGGGGAGCTGTTTTTT
clone_size: few; v_call: TRBV28; j_call: TRBJ2-4; d_call: TRBD1; cdr3_aa: CASTPGEGAVGIQYF; cdr3_nt: TGTGCCAGCACTCCGGGCGAGGGGGCGGTGGGCATTCAGTACTTC
clone_size: -; v_call: TRBV11-2; j_call: TRBJ1-4; d_call: -; cdr3_aa: CASSLGAGITNEKLFF; cdr3_nt: TGTGCCAGCAGCTTAGGAGCAGGGATCACTAATGAAAAACTGTTTTTT
clone_size: -; v_call: TRBV9; j_call: TRBJ2-3; d_call: TRBD2; cdr3_aa: CASSLASGSTDTQYF; cdr3_nt: TGTGCCAGCAGCTTGGCGAGCGGGAGTACAGATACGCAGTATTTT
clone_size: -; v_call: TRBV28; j_call: TRBJ2-7; d_call: TRBD2; cdr3_aa: CASSLSLAGGSEQYF; cdr3_nt: TGTGCCAGCAGTTTAAGCTTAGCGGGAGGAAGTGAGCAGTACTTC
clone_size: once; v_call: TRBV9; j_call: TRBJ1-1; d_call: -; cdr3_aa: CASSAQSPGLNTEAFF; cdr3_nt: TGTGCCAGCAGCGCACAGTCCCCTGGGTTGAACACTGAAGCTTTCTTT
clone_size: -; v_call: TRBV6-2/TRBV6-3; j_call: TRBJ2-1; d_call: -; cdr3_aa: CASSYSSTLDEQFF; cdr3_nt: TGTGCCAGCAGTTACTCGAGTACTCTTGATGAGCAGTTCTTC
clone_size: -; v_call: TRBV5-4; j_call: TRBJ1-1; d_call: -; cdr3_aa: CASSFGGRGDTEAFF; cdr3_nt: TGTGCCAGCAGCTTCGGGGGGCGCGGAGATACTGAAGCTTTCTTT
clone_size: -; v_call: TRBV9; j_call: TRBJ2-3; d_call: -; cdr3_aa: CASSVVALSDTQYF; cdr3_nt: TGTGCCAGCAGCGTAGTGGCCTTGTCAGATACGCAGTATTTT
clone_size: -; v_call: TRBV29-1; j_call: TRBJ1-6; d_call: -; cdr3_aa: CSVRDTGNSPLHF; cdr3_nt: TGCAGCGTCCGGGACACCGGGAATTCACCCCTCCACTTT
clone_size: once; v_call: TRBV7-9; j_call: TRBJ2-1; d_call: TRBD1; cdr3_aa: CASSPDRASYNEQFF; cdr3_nt: TGTGCCAGCAGTCCGGACAGGGCCTCCTACAATGAGCAGTTCTTC
clone_size: -; v_call: TRBV5-1; j_call: TRBJ2-7; d_call: -; cdr3_aa: CASSLGDFGTYEQYF; cdr3_nt: TGCGCCAGCAGCTTGGGCGACTTTGGCACCTACGAGCAGTACTTC
clone_size: -; v_call: TRBV11-2; j_call: TRBJ2-7; d_call: -; cdr3_aa: CASSLMSEQYF; cdr3_nt: TGTGCCAGCAGCTTAATGAGCGAGCAGTACTTC
clone_size: -; v_call: TRBV4-2; j_call: TRBJ2-5; d_call: TRBD2; cdr3_aa: CASSQDAAGRAGETQYF; cdr3_nt: TGTGCCAGCAGCCAAGATGCAGCCGGGAGGGCCGGAGAGACCCAGTACTTC
clone_size: -; v_call: TRBV9; j_call: TRBJ1-2; d_call: -; cdr3_aa: CASSTRQYGYTF; cdr3_nt: TGTGCCAGCAGCACACGACAGTATGGCTACACCTTC
clone_size: -; v_call: TRBV29-1; j_call: TRBJ2-7; d_call: -; cdr3_aa: CSVAGIRSSYEQYF; cdr3_nt: TGCAGCGTGGCCGGCATTAGGAGCTCCTACGAGCAGTACTTC
clone_size: few; v_call: TRBV7-9; j_call: TRBJ2-7; d_call: TRBD1; cdr3_aa: CASSLRQGAGEQYF; cdr3_nt: TGTGCCAGCAGCTTAAGGCAGGGGGCTGGGGAGCAGTACTTC
clone_size: once; v_call: TRBV14; j_call: TRBJ1-6; d_call: -; cdr3_aa: CASSQLGGLRSPLHF; cdr3_nt: TGTGCCAGCAGCCAACTCGGGGGGCTAAGGTCACCCCTCCACTTT
clone_size: -; v_call: TRBV10-3; j_call: TRBJ2-3; d_call: TRBD1; cdr3_aa: CATAPRTGGRDTQYF; cdr3_nt: TGTGCCACCGCTCCCAGGACAGGGGGCAGGGATACGCAGTATTTT
clone_size: -; v_call: TRBV4-1; j_call: TRBJ2-2; d_call: -; cdr3_aa: CASSHGATAELFF; cdr3_nt: TGCGCCAGCAGCCATGGAGCCACCGCAGAGCTGTTTTTT
clone_size: -; v_call: TRBV19; j_call: TRBJ2-7; d_call: TRBD2; cdr3_aa: CASSRTSGSSYEQYF; cdr3_nt: TGTGCCAGTAGCCGGACTAGCGGTAGCTCCTACGAGCAGTACTTC
clone_size: -; v_call: TRBV5-1; j_call: TRBJ1-2; d_call: -; cdr3_aa: CASTEGGNNVGYGYTF; cdr3_nt: TGCGCCAGCACCGAGGGAGGGAATAACGTTGGCTATGGCTACACCTTC
clone_size: -; v_call: TRBV25-1; j_call: TRBJ1-3; d_call: -; cdr3_aa: CASSEWGGSSGNTIYF; cdr3_nt: TGTGCCAGCAGTGAATGGGGGGGTAGCTCTGGAAACACCATATATTTT
clone_size: -; v_call: TRBV7-9; j_call: TRBJ1-6; d_call: TRBD1; cdr3_aa: CASSLVRLGTGRGNSPLHF; cdr3_nt: TGTGCCAGCAGCTTAGTTCGTCTTGGGACAGGTCGAGGTAATTCACCCCTCCACTTT
clone_size: -; v_call: TRBV5-1; j_call: TRBJ2-2; d_call: -; cdr3_aa: CASSLVRTDTGELFF; cdr3_nt: TGCGCCAGCAGCTTGGTTAGGACAGACACCGGGGAGCTGTTTTTT
clone_size: few; v_call: TRBV28; j_call: TRBJ2-3; d_call: -; cdr3_aa: CASSFLSGDTQYF; cdr3_nt: TGTGCCAGCAGTTTTTTATCGGGAGATACGCAGTATTTT
clone_size: -; v_call: TRBV4-1; j_call: TRBJ2-7; d_call: -; cdr3_aa: CASSQSAPPSYREQYF; cdr3_nt: TGCGCCAGCAGCCAAAGCGCGCCTCCTTCGTATAGGGAGCAGTACTTC
clone_size: -; v_call: TRBV5-1; j_call: TRBJ2-5; d_call: TRBD2; cdr3_aa: CASSFGSGRSQETQYF; cdr3_nt: TGCGCCAGCAGCTTCGGTAGCGGGCGCTCCCAAGAGACCCAGTACTTC
clone_size: -; v_call: TRBV7-9; j_call: TRBJ2-7; d_call: -; cdr3_aa: CASSSPRGAYEGQYF; cdr3_nt: TGTGCCAGCAGCTCCCCCCGCGGAGCCTACGAAGGGCAGTACTTC
clone_size: -; v_call: TRBV5-4; j_call: TRBJ2-1; d_call: TRBD2; cdr3_aa: CASSRGASGAYNEQFF; cdr3_nt: TGTGCCAGCAGCCGAGGGGCCAGCGGGGCCTACAATGAGCAGTTCTTC
clone_size: -; v_call: TRBV7-2; j_call: TRBJ1-4; d_call: -; cdr3_aa: CASTLGGPGEKLFF; cdr3_nt: TGTGCCAGCACTCTGGGGGGGCCTGGTGAAAAACTGTTTTTT
clone_size: -; v_call: TRBV5-1; j_call: TRBJ2-1; d_call: TRBD2; cdr3_aa: CASSFPLAGDNEQFF; cdr3_nt: TGCGCCAGCAGCTTTCCCCTAGCGGGGGACAATGAGCAGTTCTTC
clone_size: -; v_call: TRBV2; j_call: TRBJ1-2; d_call: -; cdr3_aa: CATFLGGFGYTF; cdr3_nt: TGTGCCACCTTTCTCGGAGGTTTTGGCTACACCTTC
clone_size: -; v_call: TRBV5-4; j_call: TRBJ1-4; d_call: -; cdr3_aa: CASSSRIGVHEKLFF; cdr3_nt: TGTGCCAGCAGCTCGAGAATAGGGGTGCATGAAAAACTGTTTTTT
clone_size: -; v_call: TRBV28; j_call: TRBJ1-2; d_call: TRBD1; cdr3_aa: CASSTGTGGYTF; cdr3_nt: TGTGCCAGCAGCACCGGGACAGGCGGCTACACCTTC
clone_size: -; v_call: TRBV11-2; j_call: TRBJ2-3; d_call: TRBD2; cdr3_aa: CASSLGHTGGTQYF; cdr3_nt: TGTGCCAGCAGCCTCGGCCACACGGGGGGGACGCAGTATTTT